A selection of T cell receptor beta chains follows, all from one sample in a study of T cells in Graves' hyperthyroidism and ophthalmopathy. TCRdb processed the multiplex PCR reads anew with MiXCR; each CDR3 protein has one entry. This table holds fewer than 650,000 distinct CDR3 sequences, more than 11% found once. Material for sequencing was blood. These receptors were obtained from a woman aged 25-40 years with Graves' hyperthyroidism that later progressed to Graves' ophthalmopathy. Both conserved end residues are part of each CDR3. The D gene is left open where the match is weak. Clone size is stated in some rows and not others, as once, few, many or a class when expanded.

TRBD1	TRBJ1-6	TRBV6-2/TRBV6-3	many	16	TGTGCCAGCAGGACCACCCAGGGGGTTGAGAATTCACCCCTCCACTTT	CASRTTQGVENSPLHF
-	TRBJ2-3	TRBV6-1	few	15	TGTGCCAGCAGTCTTACACAGACCCTCGGGGAAACGCAGTATTTT	CASSLTQTLGETQYF
-	TRBJ2-7	TRBV29-1	few	13	TGCAGCGTTGAACTACAGGACACGTACGAGCAGTACTTC	CSVELQDTYEQYF
-	TRBJ2-5	TRBV12-5	many	14	TGTGCTAGTGGTTTGGCCAGGGAGTCCGGGACCCAGTACTTC	CASGLARESGTQYF
TRBD2	TRBJ2-7	TRBV28	-	16	TGTGCCAGCAGTACCGCGACTAGCGGGCAGTCCTACGAGCAGTACTTC	CASSTATSGQSYEQYF
-	TRBJ1-6	TRBV10-3	many	15	TGTGCCATCAGTGTCGGACTCGTCGATAATTCACCCCTCCACTTT	CAISVGLVDNSPLHF
-	TRBJ1-1	TRBV28	many	15	TGTGCCAGCAGTTTATCGGGGACGCTGAACACTGAAGCTTTCTTT	CASSLSGTLNTEAFF
-	TRBJ1-2	TRBV10-2	many	14	TGCGCCAGCAGTGAGTCCGGGAGGTCGGGGGGCTACACCTTC	CASSESGRSGGYTF
-	TRBJ2-7	TRBV28	many	15	TGTGCCAGCAGTTTGGCTCTGGAAAGCTCCTACGAGCAGTACTTC	CASSLALESSYEQYF
-	TRBJ1-5	TRBV27	many	14	TGTGCCAGCAGTGGGTTAGCCGGGCTTCAGCCCCAGCATTTT	CASSGLAGLQPQHF
-	TRBJ1-2	TRBV6-1	many	14	TGTGCCAGCAGTTTCGCGGCCCAGGAGAAGGTCTACACCTTC	CASSFAAQEKVYTF
-	TRBJ1-2	TRBV12-3/TRBV12-4	many	14	TGTGCCAGCAGTTTTCAGGGTTTGCTCTATGGCTACACCTTC	CASSFQGLLYGYTF
TRBD1	TRBJ2-7	TRBV28	many	15	TGTGCCAGCAGCAAAGGGACAGGGAGGGCCTACGAGCAGTACTTC	CASSKGTGRAYEQYF
TRBD1	TRBJ2-1	TRBV20-1	once	14	TGCAGTGCTATGGAGGGACAGGGTTTGAATGAGCAGTTCTTC	CSAMEGQGLNEQFF
TRBD2	TRBJ2-1	TRBV6-2/TRBV6-3	-	13	TGTGCCAGCAGAAGGGGAGAGGCTAGCGGCCAGTTCTTC	CASRRGEASGQFF
-	TRBJ2-7	TRBV20-1	many	12	TGCAGTGCTAGAGATGCGGAGAGCGAGCAGTACTTC	CSARDAESEQYF
-	TRBJ1-1	TRBV30	many	18	TGTGCCTGGATCCCTTCGTACCTTTCTCAGGACAGGAACACTGAAGCTTTCTTT	CAWIPSYLSQDRNTEAFF
TRBD1	TRBJ2-3	TRBV9	-	14	TGTGCCAGCAGCGATCTAACAGGGGTAGATACGCAGTATTTT	CASSDLTGVDTQYF
-	TRBJ2-7	TRBV3-1	many	12	TGTGCCAGCAGCCAAGATTTCTCCGAGCAGTACTTC	CASSQDFSEQYF
-	TRBJ1-1	TRBV3-1	many	14	TGTGCCAGCAGCCAAGGAAACGCAGGGATCTTAGCTTTCTTT	CASSQGNAGILAFF
TRBD1	TRBJ1-3	TRBV4-1	few	13	TGCGCCAGCAGGACAGGGAATGGAAACACCATATATTTT	CASRTGNGNTIYF
TRBD2	TRBJ2-7	TRBV7-2	-	15	TGTGCCAGCAGCCCGACTAGCGGGCCTACCTACGAGCAGTACTTC	CASSPTSGPTYEQYF
-	TRBJ1-2	TRBV29-1	many	14	TGCAGCGTTGAAAGGCAGGGGAAGGGCTATGGCTACACCTTC	CSVERQGKGYGYTF